This T cell receptor (beta chain) appears in the sequencing data of a study of tumor-infiltrating lymphocytes in primary liver carcinoma. From about 19-30 mg of unsorted bulk tissue, DNA and RNA were co-extracted together. A primer in the constant region served to generate TCR beta cDNA from around 500 ng of total RNA. Sequencing libraries for TCR beta derived from three nested multiplex PCR rounds that used slightly modified ARM-PCR. Use of TRBV1-TRBV30 forward primers with a C-beta reverse primer characterized the first two PCR rounds, which lasted nine to eleven cycles each. MiXCR, applied by TCRdb to the multiplex PCR reads, yields one record per CDR3 protein. This sample has about 59,000 distinct CDR3 sequences, with about two thirds found just once. This CDR3 contains 15 residues. Germline CDR1 reads SQVTM; CDR2 reads ANQGSEA. In its sample, this clonotype was seen a few times. A much larger clone differs from this one at a single base, so this may be a read error.

The sample consisted of liver tumor tissue from sampling region 2. Subset reported: tumor region T2, inferior pole. The chain is built from TRBV29-1 and TRBJ2-2; 9 bases are a match to TRBD2. The TCR was taken from a man aged 40-50 years with primary liver carcinoma and hepatitis B virus infection. CDR3 residues: CSVGTSAANIGELLF. CDR3 nucleotides: TGCAGCGTTGGGACTAGCGCGGCGAACATCGGGGAGCTGCTTTTT.